This T cell receptor (beta chain) comes out of a study of early stage breast cancer tumors. Each sample had two DNA replicates, about 0.52 ug blood or roughly 1.4 ug tissue. Some clones are missing from TCRdb's copy, which holds only in-frame ones; the method was immunoSEQ multiplex PCR. The data hold about 30,000 clones, with 72% observed a single time. Germline assignment: CDR1 MNHEY and CDR2 SMNVEV (reference sequence). With 5 bases clipped from V and 8 bases from J, the junction kept 8 bases outside the gene matches. The length of the CDR3 is 13 residues. The source of this sequence is a person aged 45 to 59 with breast cancer. Sequenced: blood. This chain joins TRBV27 and TRBJ1-2, with 7 bases fitting TRBD1. CDR3 nucleotides: TGTGCCAGCAGTCCCCAAGACAGGGTCGGCTACACCTTC. Its protein is CASSPQDRVGYTF.